This TCR beta chain was sequenced for a study of OX40 agonist ivuxolimab in advanced cancers. Overall study findings and caveats: On average, CD8+ T cells had more expanded clones than CD4+.

Concerning this clone: Its specificity is not known.

Germline CDR1 LNHDA, CDR2 SQIVND (reference sequence). V was cut by 6 bases and J by 6 bases, with 14 bases left in between. The CDR3 is 14 amino acids. Produced via immunoSEQ multiplex PCR; TCRdb's table is partial and in-frame only. Among 50,000 to 70,000 clones listed, 87% were seen once. The sequenced sample was CD4+ or CD8+ T cells sorted from blood, obtained in a trial of the OX40 agonist ivuxolimab. The chain recombines TRBV19 with TRBJ2-2; D tentatively reads TRBD1 or TRBD2 (5 bases each). The receptor was derived from an adult with an advanced solid tumor such as melanoma, head and neck, liver or kidney cancer. Here the CDR3 reads CASRVMGVPGELFF. The DNA of the CDR3 is TGTGCCAGTAGGGTGATGGGGGTTCCCGGGGAGCTGTTTTTT.